What follows is one TCR beta chain and its context. Its cognate antigen has yet to be identified. The input lacks base qualities; no much larger clone sits a single base away. Patients with autoimmune disease history or receiving systemic immunosuppression were excluded from the trial. Peripheral blood for TCR sequencing was drawn from every dose cohort at baseline, at cycle 4 day 1 and at cycle 7 day 1. The samples were drawn from a first-in-human, open-label, multicenter phase I dose-escalation trial of ivuxolimab. Adults with locally advanced or metastatic melanoma, renal cell carcinoma, hepatocellular carcinoma or head and neck squamous cell carcinoma were enrolled in the trial. CD4+ and CD8+ T cells were sorted separately from peripheral blood before TCR sequencing. For sequencing of the TCRbeta CDR3 region, genomic DNA was extracted from the sorted cells. TCRbeta CDR3 regions were sequenced using the immunoSEQ Assay. TCRdb took over this immuneACCESS table, retaining in-frame rearrangements with V and J assigned. Such tables are incomplete; in checked studies, under half of the missing clones stem from an unresolved V gene, and the remainder is unexplained. The sample table contains approximately 82,000 clones; only one count was recorded for about nine tenths of them. The ten biggest clones cover about 0.57% of the sample.

This entry comes from a study of OX40 agonist ivuxolimab in advanced cancers. Broadly, across the study: The costimulatory receptor OX40 (CD134) was targeted by ivuxolimab, a fully human IgG2 agonistic monoclonal antibody. Intravenous ivuxolimab was administered to patients every 2 weeks at six dose levels: 0.01, 0.1, 0.3, 1.5, 3 and 10 mg/kg. Of the 50 or so patients in dose escalation, some 20 had hepatocellular carcinoma, some 15 had melanoma, 9 had renal cell carcinoma and 9 had head and neck cancer. In the dose-escalation cohort, 82.7% of patients were male, and the mean age was approximately 60 years, with a range of about 20 to 90. Prior anti-PD-1, anti-PD-L1 or anti-CTLA-4 therapy was permitted, and 30% to 45% of dose-escalation patients had received checkpoint inhibitors. Partial responses occurred in three dose-escalation patients: two with cutaneous melanoma and one with hepatocellular carcinoma. The purpose of peripheral TCRbeta sequencing was to test whether ivuxolimab changed TCR sequence diversity and led to clonal T-cell expansion. The monotherapy dose-escalation portion (N of about 52 patients) of the phase I ivuxolimab trial is reported in the paper. Findings and caveats that apply to the study as a whole: At doses of 0.1 to 3.0 mg/kg, clonal expansion of both CD4+ and CD8+ T cells in blood was seen between baseline and week 6. Low levels of normalized T-cell clonal expansion were also shown by some nonresponding patients. After ivuxolimab, expanded clones were on average more numerous among CD8+ T cells than among CD4+ T cells. In the 0.1-3.0 mg/kg groups, partial responders were among the patients with the lowest normalized peripheral clonal expansion, particularly in CD8+ T cells. The antigen specificity of the peripheral T cells that underwent clonal expansion was not determined.

Counted from cysteine to phenylalanine, this CDR3 has 12 amino acids. Only the CDR3 part of the read is kept: 36 bases, read in frame from the first base. V sheds 1 base and J sheds 3 bases, leaving 5 bases between their ends. The germline V gene specifies SGHRS as CDR1 and YFSETQ as CDR2. This chain joins TRBV5-1 to TRBJ2-7, with the D gene not clear enough to name. Material: CD4+ or CD8+ T cells sorted from blood, obtained in a trial of the OX40 agonist ivuxolimab. This TCR was sampled from an adult with an advanced solid tumor such as melanoma, head and neck, liver or kidney cancer. The CDR3 region reads CASSLNRYEQYF. The DNA sequence is given as TGCGCCAGCAGCTTGAACCGCTACGAGCAGTACTTC.